These 8 T cell receptor beta chains share one sample of origin, sequenced in a study of T cell responses to AZD1222 COVID-19 vaccine. The data were produced by immunoSEQ multiplex PCR, yet TCRdb's version contains in-frame clones alone and is incomplete. The sample holds 150,000 or so clones; roughly 92% are singletons and the top ten take around 1.2%. The sequencing used peripheral blood, collected 28 days after the second AZD1222 dose. The receptors stem from an adult who received the AZD1222 COVID-19 vaccine.

The chain combines TRBV21-1 with TRBJ1-1. TRBV21-1 is a pseudogene. The CDR3 is 13 residues long. CDR3 in amino acids: CASSIGPNTEAFF. In nucleotides, the CDR3 is TGTGCCAGCAGCATCGGGCCGAACACTGAAGCTTTCTTT.

The chain joins TRBV11-2 to TRBJ2-1, with 7 bases aligning to TRBD1. The V gene end was trimmed by 5 bases and the J gene end by 6 bases; junction bases not matched to a gene: 10. Germline V gives CDR1 SGHAT, CDR2 FQNNGV. The CDR3 is made up of 15 amino acids. In DNA form, the CDR3 reads TGTGCCAGCAGCCGAGACAGGGTTCACAGCAATGAGCAGTTCTTC. Translated, it gives CASSRDRVHSNEQFF.

The chain carries TRBV3-1 (or the pseudogene TRBV3-2) and TRBJ1-5, with D uncertain. The CDR3 totals 13 residues. With 4 bases removed from V and 5 bases from J, the gap between germline ends came to 9 bases. Germline loops: CDR1 LGHDT, CDR2 YNNKEL (reference sequence). CDR3 in amino acids: CASSPPGYQPQHF. CDR3 DNA: TGTGCCAGCAGCCCCCCGGGGTATCAGCCCCAGCATTTT.

The rearrangement joins TRBV11-2 to TRBJ2-5, with D tentatively TRBD1 (6 bases). V gave up 1 base and J gave up 0 bases, with 15 bases separating them. Germline CDR1 and CDR2: SGHAT and FQNNGV. The CDR3 is made up of 17 amino acids. The DNA for the CDR3 is TGTGCCAGCAGCTTAGTTGGGGGCCGCGCCCACCAAGAGACCCAGTACTTC. Its translation is CASSLVGGRAHQETQYF. Drawing the rest from reference TRBV11-2 and TRBJ2-5, the complete variable domain is EAGVAQSPRYKIIEKRQSVAFWCNPISGHATLYWYQQILGQGPKLLIQFQNNGVVDDSQLPKDRFSAERLKGVDSTLKIQPAKLEDSAVYLCASSLVGGRAHQETQYFGPGTRLLVL.

This clone occurred once. The V and J genes are TRBV6-2 or TRBV6-3 and TRBJ1-6; the D gene is possibly TRBD1 (5 bases). This CDR3 has 15 amino acids. Germline CDR1 and CDR2: MNHEY and SVGEGT. Trimming took off 2 bases at V and 10 bases at J, with 15 bases between the two ends. CDR3 loop: CASSYLRVSGSPLHF. The CDR3 DNA is TGTGCCAGCAGTTACCTCAGGGTTTCGGGCTCACCCCTCCACTTT.

The chain couples TRBV7-2 to TRBJ2-3; D is possibly TRBD2 (7 bases). CDR1 SGHTA and CDR2 FQGNSA come from the germline V gene. The length of the CDR3 is 14 residues. Trimming removed 6 bases from V and 4 bases from J, with 14 bases in between. The CDR3 coding sequence is TGTGCCAGCAGGGATGGGGGGGCTTCAGATACGCAGTATTTT. Translating it yields CASRDGGASDTQYF.

The V and J genes are TRBV7-2 and TRBJ1-5; no clear D. Trimming took off 5 bases at V and 0 bases at J, with 17 bases between the two ends. CDR3 size: 17 residues. The germline V gene has CDR1 SGHTA and CDR2 FQGNSA. The CDR3 coding sequence is TGTGCCAGCAGCCCTCGCGTGGGCTACAGTAGCAATCAGCCCCAGCATTTT. Translation: CASSPRVGYSSNQPQHF.

With regard to this clone: Different DNA sequences within this sample yield the same CDR3. V and J are TRBV9 and TRBJ2-7, with 7 nucleotides matching TRBD1. The CDR3 length is 14 residues. Trimming at V came to 3 bases and at J to 2 bases, leaving 5 bases not matched to a gene. Germline V gene data show CDR1 as SGDLS and CDR2 as YYNGEE. The CDR3 sequence: CASSAWDSTYEQYF. CDR3 nucleotide sequence: TGTGCCAGCAGCGCTTGGGACAGCACCTACGAGCAGTACTTC.